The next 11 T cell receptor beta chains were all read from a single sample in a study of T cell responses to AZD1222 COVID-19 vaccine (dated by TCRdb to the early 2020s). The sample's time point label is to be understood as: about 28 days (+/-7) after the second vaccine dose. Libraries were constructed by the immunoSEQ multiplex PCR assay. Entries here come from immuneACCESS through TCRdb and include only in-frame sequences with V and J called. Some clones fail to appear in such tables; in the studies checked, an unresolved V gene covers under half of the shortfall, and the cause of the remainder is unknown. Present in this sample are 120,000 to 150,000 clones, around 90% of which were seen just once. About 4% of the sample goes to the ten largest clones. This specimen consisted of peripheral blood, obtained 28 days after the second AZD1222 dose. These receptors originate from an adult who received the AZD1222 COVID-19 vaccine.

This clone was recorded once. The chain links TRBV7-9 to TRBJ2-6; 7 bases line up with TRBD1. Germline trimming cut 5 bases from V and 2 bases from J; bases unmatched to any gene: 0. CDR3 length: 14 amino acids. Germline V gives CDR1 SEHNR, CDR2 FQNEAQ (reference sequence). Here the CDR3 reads CASSGTAGANVLTF. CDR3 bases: TGTGCCAGCAGCGGGACAGCTGGGGCCAACGTCCTGACTTTC.

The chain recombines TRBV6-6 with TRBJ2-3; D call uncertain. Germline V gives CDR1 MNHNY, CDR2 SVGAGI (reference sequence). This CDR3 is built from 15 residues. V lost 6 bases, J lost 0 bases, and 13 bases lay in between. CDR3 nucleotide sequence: TGTGCCAGCAGCGGCGTCTCAACTAGCACAGATACGCAGTATTTT. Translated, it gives CASSGVSTSTDTQYF.

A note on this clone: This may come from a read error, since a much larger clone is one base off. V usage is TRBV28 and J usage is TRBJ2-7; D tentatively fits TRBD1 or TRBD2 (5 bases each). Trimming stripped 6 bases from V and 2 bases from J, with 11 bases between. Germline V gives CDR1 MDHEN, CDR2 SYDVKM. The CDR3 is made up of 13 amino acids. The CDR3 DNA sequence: TGTGCCAGCAGGCCCCGGGGCCCCTACGAGCAGTACTTC. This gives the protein CASRPRGPYEQYF.

CDR3 nucleotide sequence: TGCGCCAGCAGCTTGGCCGTAGGAGGGTCGAATGAAAAACTGTTTTTT. It yields the protein CASSLAVGGSNEKLFF. The J gene is TRBJ1-4, the V gene TRBV5-1; D is unclear. Per the germline V gene, CDR1 is SGHRS and CDR2 is YFSETQ. Between the trimmed V and J ends, which lost 0 bases and 5 bases, there was a span of 14 bases. The CDR3 is 16 amino acids.

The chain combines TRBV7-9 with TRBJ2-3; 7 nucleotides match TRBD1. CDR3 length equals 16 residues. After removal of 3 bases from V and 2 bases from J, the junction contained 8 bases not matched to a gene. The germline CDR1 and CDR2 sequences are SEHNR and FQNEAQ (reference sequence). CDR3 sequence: CASSLGRRGLTDTQYF. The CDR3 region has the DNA TGTGCCAGCAGCTTGGGACGAAGGGGGCTCACAGATACGCAGTATTTT. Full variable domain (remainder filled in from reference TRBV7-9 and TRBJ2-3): DTGVSQNPRHKITKRGQNVTFRCDPISEHNRLYWYRQTLGQGPEFLTYFQNEAQLEKSRLLSDRFSAERPKGSFSTLEIQRTEQGDSAMYLCASSLGRRGLTDTQYFGPGTRLTVL.

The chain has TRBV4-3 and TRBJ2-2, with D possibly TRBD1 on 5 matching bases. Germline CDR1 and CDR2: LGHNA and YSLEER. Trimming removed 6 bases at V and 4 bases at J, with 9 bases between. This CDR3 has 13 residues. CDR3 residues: CASSSTVTGELFF. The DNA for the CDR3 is TGCGCCAGCAGTTCGACAGTCACCGGGGAGCTGTTTTTT.

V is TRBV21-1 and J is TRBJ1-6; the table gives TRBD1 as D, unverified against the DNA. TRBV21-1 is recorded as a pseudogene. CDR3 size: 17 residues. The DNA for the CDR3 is TGTGCCAGCAGCAAAGCGGAAGGGGTTAGGATTAATTCACCCCTCCACTTT. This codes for CASSKAEGVRINSPLHF.

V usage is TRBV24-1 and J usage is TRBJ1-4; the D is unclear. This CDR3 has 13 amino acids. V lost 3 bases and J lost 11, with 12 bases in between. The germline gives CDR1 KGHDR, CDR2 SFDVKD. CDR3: CATSDPGLGKLFF. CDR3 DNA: TGTGCCACCAGTGATCCGGGCCTCGGGAAACTGTTTTTT.

CDR3 protein: CASSATSGHGTGELFF. In DNA form, the CDR3 reads TGTGCCAGCAGTGCCACTAGCGGGCATGGCACCGGGGAGCTGTTTTTT. V usage is TRBV27 and J usage is TRBJ2-2, with 9 positions matching TRBD2. Losses at the gene ends were 5 bases for V and 4 bases for J; bases not matched to a gene: 8. The CDR3 covers 16 residues. CDR1 MNHEY and CDR2 SMNVEV come from the germline V gene (reference sequence).

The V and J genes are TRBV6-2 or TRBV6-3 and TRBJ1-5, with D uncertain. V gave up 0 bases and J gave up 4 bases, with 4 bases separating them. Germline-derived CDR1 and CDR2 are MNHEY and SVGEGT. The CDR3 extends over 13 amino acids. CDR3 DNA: TGTGCCAGCAGTTACTCGAGGAATCAGCCCCAGCATTTT. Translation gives CASSYSRNQPQHF.

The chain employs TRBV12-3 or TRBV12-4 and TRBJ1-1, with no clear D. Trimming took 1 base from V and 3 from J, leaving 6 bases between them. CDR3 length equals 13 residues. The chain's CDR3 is CASSLEPDTEAFF. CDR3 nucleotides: TGTGCCAGCAGTTTAGAACCAGACACTGAAGCTTTCTTT.